This T cell receptor beta chain was sequenced in a study of radiotherapy plus CTLA-4 blockade in lung cancer. Sequenced by immunoSEQ multiplex PCR; TCRdb stores in-frame clones only, minus some. This table has more than 75,000 clones, 65% to 75% appearing once. Material: peripheral blood, obtained from a patient treated with radiotherapy plus ipilimumab. This TCR was recovered from a human donor with non-small cell lung cancer who had a partial response to radiotherapy plus ipilimumab. Some clones in this sample may be carry-over from other donors' samples.

The CDR3: CASSTSGGWYGYTF. CDR3 bases: TGTGCCAGCAGCACTTCAGGGGGCTGGTATGGCTACACCTTC. The chain joins TRBV28 to TRBJ1-2; 8 positions agree with TRBD1. Trimming took 6 bases from V and 5 from J; bases not matched to a gene: 8. The CDR3 extends over 14 amino acids. Germline V lookup: CDR1 MDHEN, CDR2 SYDVKM.